This T cell receptor (beta chain) originates from a study of blood T cells in healthy people across ages. General study findings and limits: In older individuals, TCR beta diversity per million T cells was lower, falling roughly linearly with age.

This clonotype was seen a single time. Antigen: not known. A second PCR, run for about 6 to 11 cycles, used a sample-barcoded 5' primer plus a J-beta primer mix. TCRdb re-called the 5' RACE reads with MiXCR, one entry per CDR3 protein. The sample carries about 1.6 million distinct CDR3 sequences, around 36% recorded once. CDR3 length: 15 residues. Trimming took 2 bases from V and 10 from J, leaving 20 bases between them. CDR1 and CDR2 from the germline V gene are SGHAT and FQNNGV. Extracted total RNA amounted to at least 5.5 micrograms for each sample. The sequence derives from a woman in her thirties in good health. The chain recombines TRBV11-2 with TRBJ1-1, with D possibly matching TRBD1 (5 bases). Sequencing was carried out using blood. CDR3 DNA sequence: TGTGCCAGCAGCTTAACCCAGGGACGGACAAGAGTAGCTTTCTTT. Residues: CASSLTQGRTRVAFF. Full variable domain (rest looked up from reference TRBV11-2 and TRBJ1-1): EAGVAQSPRYKIIEKRQSVAFWCNPISGHATLYWYQQILGQGPKLLIQFQNNGVVDDSQLPKDRFSAERLKGVDSTLKIQPAKLEDSAVYLCASSLTQGRTRVAFFGQGTRLTVV.